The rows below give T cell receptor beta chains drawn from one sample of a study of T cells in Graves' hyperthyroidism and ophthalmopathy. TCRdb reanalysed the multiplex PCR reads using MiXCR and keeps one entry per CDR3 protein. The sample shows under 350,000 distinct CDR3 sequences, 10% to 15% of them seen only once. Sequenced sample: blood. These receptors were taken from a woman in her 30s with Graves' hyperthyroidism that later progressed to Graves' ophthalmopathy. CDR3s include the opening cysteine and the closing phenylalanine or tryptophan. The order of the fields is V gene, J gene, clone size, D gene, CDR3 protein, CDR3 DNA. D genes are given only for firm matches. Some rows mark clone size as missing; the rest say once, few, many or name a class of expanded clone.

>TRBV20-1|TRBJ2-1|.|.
CSARNPGGLTQGDYNEQFF
TGCAGTGCTAGAAACCCCGGGGGATTGACGCAGGGCGACTACAATGAGCAGTTCTTC
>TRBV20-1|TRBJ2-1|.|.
CSAIGGLNEQFF
TGCAGTGCTATTGGGGGCCTCAATGAGCAGTTCTTC
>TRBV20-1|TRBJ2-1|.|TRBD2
CSATTSGTGDEQFF
TGCAGTGCTACGACTAGCGGGACCGGCGATGAGCAGTTCTTC
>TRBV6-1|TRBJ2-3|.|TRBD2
CASNTGRGPTDTQYF
TGTGCCAGCAACACCGGGAGGGGACCCACAGATACGCAGTATTTT
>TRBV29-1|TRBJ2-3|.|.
CSVEGEGGADTQYF
TGCAGCGTTGAAGGGGAGGGGGGCGCAGATACGCAGTATTTT
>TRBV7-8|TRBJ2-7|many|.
CASSVRGTYEQYF
TGTGCCAGCAGCGTACGCGGGACCTACGAGCAGTACTTC
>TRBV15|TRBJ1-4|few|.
CATSRIRGIANEKLFF
TGTGCCACCAGCAGAATAAGGGGAATCGCTAATGAAAAACTGTTTTTT
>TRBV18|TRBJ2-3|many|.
CASSPGSRDTQYF
TGTGCCAGCTCACCAGGTTCTAGAGATACGCAGTATTTT
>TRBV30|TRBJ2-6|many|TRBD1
CAWRSGGAGANVLTF
TGTGCCTGGAGGTCAGGGGGCGCTGGGGCCAACGTCCTGACTTTC
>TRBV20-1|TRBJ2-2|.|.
CSARVAEYTGELFF
TGCAGTGCTAGAGTGGCGGAGTACACCGGGGAGCTGTTTTTT
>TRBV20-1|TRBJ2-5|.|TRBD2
CSARGGLAGGKGETQYF
TGCAGTGCTAGGGGTGGACTAGCGGGAGGGAAGGGGGAGACCCAGTACTTC
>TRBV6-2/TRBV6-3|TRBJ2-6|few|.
CASSEGAGANVLTF
TGTGCCAGCAGCGAGGGGGCTGGGGCCAACGTCCTGACTTTC
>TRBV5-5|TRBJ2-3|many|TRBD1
CASSRDRATDTQYF
TGTGCCAGCAGCCGGGACAGGGCAACAGATACGCAGTATTTT
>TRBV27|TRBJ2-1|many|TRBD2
CASSLRVGRSDEQFF
TGTGCCAGCAGTTTACGGGTCGGGAGGAGCGATGAGCAGTTCTTC
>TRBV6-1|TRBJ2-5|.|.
CASSDHQASYQETQYF
TGTGCCAGCAGTGATCACCAAGCCTCATACCAAGAGACCCAGTACTTC
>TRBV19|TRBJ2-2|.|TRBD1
CASSIGDRYTGELFF
TGTGCCAGTAGTATAGGGGACAGATACACCGGGGAGCTGTTTTTT
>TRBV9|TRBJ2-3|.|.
CASSVARSSTDTQYF
TGTGCCAGCAGCGTAGCTCGGTCTAGCACAGATACGCAGTATTTT
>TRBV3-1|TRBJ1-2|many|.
CASSLEGHPYTF
TGTGCCAGCAGCCTCGAGGGACATCCATACACCTTC
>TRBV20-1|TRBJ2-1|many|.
CSARVLGVGEQFF
TGCAGTGCTAGGGTACTAGGGGTCGGTGAGCAGTTCTTC
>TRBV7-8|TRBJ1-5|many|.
CASSWGSVSNQPQHF
TGTGCCAGCAGTTGGGGGTCGGTCAGCAATCAGCCCCAGCATTTT
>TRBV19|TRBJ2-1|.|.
CASSEDGPNEQFF
TGTGCCAGTAGTGAGGACGGCCCGAATGAGCAGTTCTTC
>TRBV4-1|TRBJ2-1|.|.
CASSQVWDGSRNEQFF
TGCGCCAGCAGCCAAGTCTGGGACGGGAGTAGAAATGAGCAGTTCTTC
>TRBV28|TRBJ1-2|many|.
CASSLFHPGRNGYTF
TGTGCCAGCAGTTTATTTCACCCAGGGAGGAATGGCTACACCTTC
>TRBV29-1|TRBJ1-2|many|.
CSVVVIEGLGGYTF
TGCAGCGTTGTAGTCATCGAGGGTCTGGGTGGCTACACCTTC
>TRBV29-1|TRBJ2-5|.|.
CSVTQGIEETQYF
TGCAGCGTGACACAGGGCATCGAAGAGACCCAGTACTTC
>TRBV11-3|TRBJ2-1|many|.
CASSPGGGRTHEQFF
TGTGCCAGCAGCCCCGGAGGGGGACGGACCCATGAGCAGTTCTTC
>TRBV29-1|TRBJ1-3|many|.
CSVERRDTIYF
TGCAGCGTGGAGAGGCGGGACACCATATATTTT
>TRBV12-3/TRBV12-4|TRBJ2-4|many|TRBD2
CASSLNRERERWNIQYF
TGTGCCAGCAGTTTAAATAGGGAGCGGGAGAGATGGAACATTCAGTACTTC
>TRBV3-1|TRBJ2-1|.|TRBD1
CANTGGGHNEQFF
TGTGCCAACACAGGGGGAGGACACAATGAGCAGTTCTTC
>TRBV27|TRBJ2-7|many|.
CASSLFPNSPVEQYF
TGTGCCAGCAGTTTATTTCCGAATTCCCCCGTCGAGCAGTACTTC
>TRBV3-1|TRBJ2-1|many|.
CASSRRRNEQFF
TGTGCCAGCAGCCGCAGGAGGAATGAGCAGTTCTTC
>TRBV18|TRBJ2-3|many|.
CASSPPNGGNLADTQYF
TGTGCCAGCTCACCCCCTAACGGCGGGAACCTAGCAGATACGCAGTATTTT
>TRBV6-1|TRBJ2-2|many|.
CASCGGPEHGELFF
TGTGCCAGCTGCGGCGGCCCTGAGCACGGGGAGCTGTTTTTT
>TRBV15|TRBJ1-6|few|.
CATSRLQDNSPLHF
TGTGCCACCAGCAGACTACAGGATAATTCACCCCTCCACTTT
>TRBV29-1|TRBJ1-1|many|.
CSVVVPSRGWTEAFF
TGCAGCGTTGTTGTTCCGTCGAGGGGGTGGACTGAAGCTTTCTTT
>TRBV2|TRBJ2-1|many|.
CASSALGSSYNEQFF
TGTGCCAGCAGTGCCCTCGGAAGCTCCTACAATGAGCAGTTCTTC
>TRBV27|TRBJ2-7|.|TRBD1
CASARDRGPYEQYF
TGTGCCAGCGCGAGAGACAGGGGGCCCTACGAGCAGTACTTC